This entry describes one TCR beta chain. The data were obtained in a study of shared T cell receptors in the human thymus. Germline lookup yields CDR1 SGHTS and CDR2 YDEGEE. The CDR3 has 20 residues. V trimming: 2 bases; J trimming: 1 base; junction bases outside the gene matches: 17. TCRdb keeps only in-frame clones here, not all; method: immunoSEQ multiplex PCR. The table has hundreds of thousands of clones, more than 70% seen once. These data were also filed under a second study, of human thymus T cells.

Sequencing input: thymocytes. This chain uses TRBV5-8 with TRBJ2-3, with 9 bases fitting TRBD2. This TCR was sampled from a boy younger than two with a congenital heart defect. The CDR3 is CASSFSTIAGGHWGTDTQYF. The CDR3 DNA is TGTGCCAGCAGCTTCTCAACTATCGCGGGAGGGCATTGGGGCACAGATACGCAGTATTTT.